Listed below are T cell receptor beta chains from one sample, sequenced in a study of blood T cell repertoires in COVID-19. The table came from immunoSEQ multiplex PCR; TCRdb's copy has only in-frame clones and leaves some out. The data show about 180,000 clones, more than 75% seen once. What was sequenced was PBMCs or T cells enriched from blood (not recorded which). These receptors were taken from a human donor with acute COVID-19. The donor label of this sample is uncertain. CDR3s include the opening cysteine and the closing phenylalanine or tryptophan. The D gene is left open where the match is weak. Not every row has a clone size; where given, it reads once, few, many or a size class.

D: -
length: 13
size: once
J: TRBJ2-3
V: TRBV9
DNA: TGTGCCAGCAGCGTAGCTATTTCAGATACGCAGTATTTT
CDR3: CASSVAISDTQYF

D: -
length: 11
size: -
J: TRBJ1-4
V: TRBV19
DNA: TGTGCCAGTAGCCAACAGGGTGGCCTGTTTTTT
CDR3: CASSQQGGLFF

D: -
length: 15
size: -
J: TRBJ1-1
V: TRBV9
DNA: TGTGCCAGCAGCGAGGGAGGAGGGGTGAATACTGAAGCTTTCTTT
CDR3: CASSEGGGVNTEAFF

D: -
length: 13
size: -
J: TRBJ1-2
V: TRBV29-1
DNA: TGCAGCGTCCAAGAACAGGGAAACTATGGCTACACCTTC
CDR3: CSVQEQGNYGYTF

D: TRBD2
length: 13
size: once
J: TRBJ2-7
V: TRBV7-9
DNA: TGTGCCAGCAGCCGGGAGGGGGGGCAAGAGCAGTACTTC
CDR3: CASSREGGQEQYF

D: -
length: 11
size: -
J: TRBJ1-2
V: TRBV27
DNA: TGTGCCAGCAAGTCAGGGTATGGCTACACCTTC
CDR3: CASKSGYGYTF

D: -
length: 19
size: few
J: TRBJ2-6
V: TRBV3-1/TRBV3-2
DNA: TGTGCCAGCAGCCCCCGACAGCTAACAGAACCTACCGGGGCCAACGTCCTGACTTTC
CDR3: CASSPRQLTEPTGANVLTF

D: -
length: 16
size: -
J: TRBJ2-7
V: TRBV13
DNA: TGTGCCAGCAGCTCGTATCTACGTCGGGATTCCTACGAGCAGTACTTC
CDR3: CASSSYLRRDSYEQYF

D: TRBD2
length: 14
size: -
J: TRBJ2-7
V: TRBV5-6
DNA: TGTGCCAGCAGCCTTAGCGGGGGGGCATACGAGCAGTACTTC
CDR3: CASSLSGGAYEQYF

D: -
length: 15
size: -
J: TRBJ2-1
V: TRBV30
DNA: TGTGCCTGGAGTGTGCTAGCTTCAGTAGGGAATGAGCAGTTCTTC
CDR3: CAWSVLASVGNEQFF

D: -
length: 15
size: -
J: TRBJ1-1
V: TRBV4-3
DNA: TGCGCCAGCAGCCAAGCTCTGGGGGGGGACACTGAAGCTTTCTTT
CDR3: CASSQALGGDTEAFF